One and the same sample provided the 13 T cell receptor beta chains below, sequenced in a study of T cell responses to AZD1222 COVID-19 vaccine. Profiling relied on immunoSEQ multiplex PCR, and the TCRdb table lists in-frame clones only, not all of them. The data hold about 260,000 clones, with approximately 93% observed a single time. The sequences come from peripheral blood, collected on day 0 of AZD1222 vaccination. These receptors were obtained from an adult in good health.

The chain couples TRBV5-1 to TRBJ1-6; a possible D gene is TRBD1 (6 bases). This CDR3 comprises 14 residues. CDR1 and CDR2 (germline): SGHRS, YFSETQ. With 3 bases removed from V and 9 bases from J, the gap between germline ends came to 13 bases. The CDR3 here is CASSSGTIGSPLHF. The CDR3, as DNA: TGCGCCAGCAGCTCAGGGACAATTGGTTCACCCCTCCACTTT. Full variable domain (missing parts from reference TRBV5-1 and TRBJ1-6): KAGVTQTPRYLIKTRGQQVTLSCSPISGHRSVSWYQQTPGQGLQFLFEYFSETQRNKGNFPGRFSGRQFSNSRSEMNVSTLELGDSALYLCASSSGTIGSPLHFGNGTRLTVT.

This clone was detected once. The chain joins TRBV5-8 to TRBJ1-1; 8 bases fit TRBD1. V dropped 6 bases and J dropped 4; count of bases not matched to a gene: 5. The germline gives CDR1 SGHTS, CDR2 YDEGEE. This CDR3 comprises 13 residues. The CDR3: CASTQGGGTEAFF. The CDR3 nucleotides read TGTGCCAGCACACAGGGGGGTGGCACTGAAGCTTTCTTT.

The gene calls are TRBV28 and TRBJ2-3; D might be TRBD2 (6 bases). Trimming took off 6 bases at V and 2 bases at J, with 15 bases between the two ends. This CDR3 is 15 amino acids long. Per germline, CDR1 MDHEN and CDR2 SYDVKM. CDR3 in amino acids: CASRARRGLTDTQYF. DNA of the CDR3: TGTGCCAGCAGAGCGAGGCGGGGACTCACAGATACGCAGTATTTT.

This clone was seen only once. V and J are TRBV5-1 and TRBJ1-4; D is undetermined. In germline, CDR1 is SGHRS, CDR2 YFSETQ. Trimming removed 5 bases at V and 3 bases at J, with 8 bases between. The CDR3 is 13 residues long. The CDR3 nucleotides are TGCGCCAGCAGTACCGGACCTAATGAAAAACTGTTTTTT. It is translated as CASSTGPNEKLFF.

J is TRBJ1-2 and V is TRBV10-3; no reliable D call. Between the trimmed V and J ends, which lost 2 bases and 9 bases, there was a span of 10 bases. CDR3 size: 12 residues. The germline V gene has CDR1 ENHRY and CDR2 SYGVKD. CDR3 nucleotide sequence: TGTGCCATCAGTGAGGGACCCGAGAGCTACACCTTC. Its protein is CAISEGPESYTF.

This chain uses TRBV27 with TRBJ1-6, with D maybe TRBD1 (6 bases). The CDR3 runs to 14 residues. CDR1 and CDR2 (germline): MNHEY, SMNVEV (reference sequence). Trimming took 7 bases from V and 7 from J, leaving 14 bases between them. The CDR3 sequence is CASTLGQGNSPLHF. CDR3 nucleotide sequence: TGTGCCAGCACCTTAGGGCAGGGGAATTCACCCCTCCACTTT.

The rearrangement joins TRBV28 to TRBJ1-3, with no clear D. Germline CDR1 reads MDHEN; CDR2 reads SYDVKM. The V end was cut by 6 bases, the J end by 3 bases, with 15 bases between. This CDR3 comprises 15 residues. CDR3 DNA: TGTGCCAGCAGCCCCCCCGGGCCCTTTGGAAACACCATATATTTT. Its protein product is CASSPPGPFGNTIYF.

The chain links TRBV7-8 to TRBJ2-2; D is possibly TRBD2 (6 bases). Per the germline V gene, CDR1 is SGHVS and CDR2 is FQNEAQ. V lost 6 bases and J lost 4, with 12 bases in between. This CDR3 region has 14 residues. The CDR3 DNA follows: TGTGCCAGCAGAGCTAGCGTTCCCACCGGGGAGCTGTTTTTT. Its protein is CASRASVPTGELFF. Full variable domain (rest looked up from reference TRBV7-8 and TRBJ2-2): GAGVSQSPRYKVAKRGQDVALRCDPISGHVSLFWYQQALGQGPEFLTYFQNEAQLDKSGLPSDRFFAERPEGSVSTLKIQRTQQEDSAVYLCASRASVPTGELFFGEGSRLTVL.

The gene calls are TRBV5-6 and TRBJ1-1; weak D call: TRBD1 (6 bases). Germline V CDR1 and CDR2: SGHDT, YYEEEE. CDR3 length: 13 amino acids. Trimming left V 4 bases short and J 3 bases short, with 10 bases between. This CDR3 is CASSMDRYTEAFF. In nucleotides, the CDR3 is TGTGCCAGCAGCATGGACAGATACACTGAAGCTTTCTTT.

The V call is TRBV23-1, the J call TRBJ2-1; the D gene is possibly TRBD2 (5 bases). TRBV23-1 is labeled an ORF, and its function is uncertain. This CDR3 comprises 19 residues. V was shortened by 0 bases and J by 1 base, with 19 bases between the two germline ends. The CDR3 sequence: CASSQSIGDARLSYNEQFF. For the CDR3, the DNA is TGCGCCAGCAGTCAATCGATCGGGGATGCCAGGCTATCCTACAATGAGCAGTTCTTC.

In regard to this clone: The CDR3 does not end in the conserved phenylalanine or tryptophan, so this is likely a read error. Because the CDR3's place on the DNA is in doubt, the DNA is left out and the CDR3 is given as listed by TCRdb. The chain joins TRBV3-1 (or the pseudogene TRBV3-2) to TRBJ2-7; the table gives TRBD2 as D, unverified against the DNA. The CDR3 contains 12 residues when both ends are counted. The germline gives CDR1 LGHDT, CDR2 YNNKEL (reference sequence). This CDR3 is CASSLPTGGRSS.

The chain employs TRBV7-3 and TRBJ1-1, with unresolved D. CDR1 and CDR2 (germline): SGHTA, FQGTGA. Trimming took 1 base from V and 7 from J, leaving 10 bases between them. The CDR3 has 13 amino acids. The CDR3 region has the DNA TGTGCCAGCAGCTTAAGAGAAGCGAGTGAAGCTTTCTTT. The encoded protein is CASSLREASEAFF.

The chain has TRBV7-2 and TRBJ1-5; D is ambiguous. CDR3 length equals 13 residues. The V gene's germline CDR1 is SGHTA and CDR2 FQGNSA. Trimming removed 1 base from V and 7 bases from J, with 8 bases in between. The CDR3 DNA follows: TGTGCCAGCAGCTTAGGTCCAGCACAGCCCCAGCATTTT. Encoded protein: CASSLGPAQPQHF.